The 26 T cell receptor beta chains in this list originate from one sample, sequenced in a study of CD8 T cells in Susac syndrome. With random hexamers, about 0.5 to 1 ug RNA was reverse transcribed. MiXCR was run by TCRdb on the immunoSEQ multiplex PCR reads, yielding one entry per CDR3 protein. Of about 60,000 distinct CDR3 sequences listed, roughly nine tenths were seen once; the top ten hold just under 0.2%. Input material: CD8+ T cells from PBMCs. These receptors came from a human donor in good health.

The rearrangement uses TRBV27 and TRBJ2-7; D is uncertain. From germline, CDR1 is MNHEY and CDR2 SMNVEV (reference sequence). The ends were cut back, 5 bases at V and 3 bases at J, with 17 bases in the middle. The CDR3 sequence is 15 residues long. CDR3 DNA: TGTGCCAGCAGTCCTCGGCATTTCCCCCGCTACGAGCAGTACTTC. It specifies CASSPRHFPRYEQYF.

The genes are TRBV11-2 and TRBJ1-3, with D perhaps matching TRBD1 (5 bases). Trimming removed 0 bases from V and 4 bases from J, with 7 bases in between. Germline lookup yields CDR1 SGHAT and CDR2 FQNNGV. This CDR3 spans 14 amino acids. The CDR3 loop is CASSLEGEGNTIYF. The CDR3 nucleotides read TGTGCCAGCAGCTTAGAGGGGGAAGGAAACACCATATATTTT.

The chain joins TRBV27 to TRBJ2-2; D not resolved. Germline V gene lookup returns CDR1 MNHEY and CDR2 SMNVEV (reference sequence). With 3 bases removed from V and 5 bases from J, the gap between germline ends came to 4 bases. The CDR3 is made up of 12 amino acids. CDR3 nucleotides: TGTGCCAGCAGTTTTTTGACCGGGGAGCTGTTTTTT. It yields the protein CASSFLTGELFF.

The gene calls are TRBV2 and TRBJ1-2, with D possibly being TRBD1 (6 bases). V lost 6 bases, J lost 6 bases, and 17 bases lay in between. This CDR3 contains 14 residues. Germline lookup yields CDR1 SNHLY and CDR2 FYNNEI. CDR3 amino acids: CASRSGGGFDGYTF. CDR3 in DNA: TGTGCCAGCAGGTCCGGGGGGGGCTTCGATGGCTACACCTTC.

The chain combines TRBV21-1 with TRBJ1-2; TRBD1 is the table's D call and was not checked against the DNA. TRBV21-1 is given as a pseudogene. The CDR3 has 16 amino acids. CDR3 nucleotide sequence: TGTGCCAGCAGCAGCCTACAGGGGCGTGGGGACTATGGCTACACCTTC. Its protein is CASSSLQGRGDYGYTF.

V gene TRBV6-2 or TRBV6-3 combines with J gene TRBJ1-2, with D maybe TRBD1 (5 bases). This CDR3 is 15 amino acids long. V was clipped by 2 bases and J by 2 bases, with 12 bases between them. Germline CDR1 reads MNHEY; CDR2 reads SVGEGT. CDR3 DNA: TGTGCCAGCAGTTACCCGGACCAGGGAAACTATGGCTACACCTTC. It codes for CASSYPDQGNYGYTF.

The CDR3 sequence is CASSLGWDRYSYEQYF. CDR3 bases: TGTGCCAGCAGCTTGGGGTGGGACCGCTACTCCTACGAGCAGTACTTC. The V gene is TRBV5-6, the J gene TRBJ2-7, with D perhaps TRBD1 or TRBD2 (5 bases each). Per the germline V gene, CDR1 is SGHDT and CDR2 is YYEEEE. This CDR3 comprises 16 residues. V gave up 0 bases and J gave up 0 bases, with 13 bases separating them.

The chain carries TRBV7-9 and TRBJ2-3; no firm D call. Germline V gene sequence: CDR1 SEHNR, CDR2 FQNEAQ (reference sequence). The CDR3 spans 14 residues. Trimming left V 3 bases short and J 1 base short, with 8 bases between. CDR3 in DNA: TGTGCCAGCAGCTTCCGGGTTGGCACAGATACGCAGTATTTT. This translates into CASSFRVGTDTQYF.

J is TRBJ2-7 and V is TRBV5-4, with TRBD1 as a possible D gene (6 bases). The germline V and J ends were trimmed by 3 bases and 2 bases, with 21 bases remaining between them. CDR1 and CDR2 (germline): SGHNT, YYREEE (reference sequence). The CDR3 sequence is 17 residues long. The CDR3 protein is CASSWRGTGSSAYEQYF. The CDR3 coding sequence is TGTGCCAGCAGCTGGAGAGGCACAGGGTCATCCGCCTACGAGCAGTACTTC.

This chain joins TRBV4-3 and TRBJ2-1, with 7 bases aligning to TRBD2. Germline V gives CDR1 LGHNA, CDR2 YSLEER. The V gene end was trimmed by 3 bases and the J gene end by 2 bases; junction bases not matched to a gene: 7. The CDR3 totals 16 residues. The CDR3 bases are TGCGCCAGCAGCCAGGGGGGAGGGTTCCCCTACAATGAGCAGTTCTTC. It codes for CASSQGGGFPYNEQFF.

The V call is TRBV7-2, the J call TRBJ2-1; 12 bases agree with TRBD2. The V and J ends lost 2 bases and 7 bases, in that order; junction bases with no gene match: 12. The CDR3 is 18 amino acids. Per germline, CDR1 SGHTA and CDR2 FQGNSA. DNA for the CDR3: TGTGCCAGCAGCTTAAGGACTAGCGGGGACGATCCCCGGAATGAGCAGTTCTTC. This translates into CASSLRTSGDDPRNEQFF.

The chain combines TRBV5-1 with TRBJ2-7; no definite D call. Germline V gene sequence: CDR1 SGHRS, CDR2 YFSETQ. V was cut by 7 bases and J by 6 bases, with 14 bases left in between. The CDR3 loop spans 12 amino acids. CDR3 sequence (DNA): TGCGCCAGCGGCGATAGGGCGTCCGAGCAGTACTTC. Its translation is CASGDRASEQYF.

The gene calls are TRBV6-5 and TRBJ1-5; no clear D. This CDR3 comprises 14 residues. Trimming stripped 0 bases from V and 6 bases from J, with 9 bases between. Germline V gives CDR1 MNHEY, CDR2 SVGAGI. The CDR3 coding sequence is TGTGCCAGCAGTTACTCGTCCGGGGTTCAGCCCCAGCATTTT. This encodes CASSYSSGVQPQHF.

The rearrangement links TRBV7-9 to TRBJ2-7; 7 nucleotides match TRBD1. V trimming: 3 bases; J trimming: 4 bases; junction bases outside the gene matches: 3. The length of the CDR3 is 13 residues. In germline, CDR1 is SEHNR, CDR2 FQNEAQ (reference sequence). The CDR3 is CASSFQGQYEQYF. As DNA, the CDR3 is TGTGCCAGCAGCTTCCAGGGACAGTACGAGCAGTACTTC.

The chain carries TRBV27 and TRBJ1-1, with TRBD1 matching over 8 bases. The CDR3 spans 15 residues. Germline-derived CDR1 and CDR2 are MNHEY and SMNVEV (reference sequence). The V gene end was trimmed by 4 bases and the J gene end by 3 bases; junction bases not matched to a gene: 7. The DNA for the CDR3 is TGTGCCAGCAGTTCCTGGACAGGGCAGGACACTGAAGCTTTCTTT. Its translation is CASSSWTGQDTEAFF.

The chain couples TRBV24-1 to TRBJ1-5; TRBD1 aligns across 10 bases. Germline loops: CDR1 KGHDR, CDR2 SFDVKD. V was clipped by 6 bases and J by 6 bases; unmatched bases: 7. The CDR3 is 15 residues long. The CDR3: CATSSGTGDGQPQHF. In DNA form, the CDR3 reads TGTGCCACCAGTTCCGGGACAGGGGACGGTCAGCCCCAGCATTTT.

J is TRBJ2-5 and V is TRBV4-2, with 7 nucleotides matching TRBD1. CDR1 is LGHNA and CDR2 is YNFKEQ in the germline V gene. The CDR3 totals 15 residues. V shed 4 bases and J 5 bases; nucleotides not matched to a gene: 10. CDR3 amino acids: CASSPWLGGSETQYF. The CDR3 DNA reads TGTGCCAGCAGCCCCTGGTTAGGGGGCTCGGAGACCCAGTACTTC.

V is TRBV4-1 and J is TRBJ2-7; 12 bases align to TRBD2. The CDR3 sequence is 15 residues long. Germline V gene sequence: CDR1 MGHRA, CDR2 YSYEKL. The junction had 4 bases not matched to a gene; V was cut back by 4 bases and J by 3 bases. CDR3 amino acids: CASSPRLAGDYEQYF. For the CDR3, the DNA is TGCGCCAGCAGCCCCAGACTAGCGGGGGACTACGAGCAGTACTTC.

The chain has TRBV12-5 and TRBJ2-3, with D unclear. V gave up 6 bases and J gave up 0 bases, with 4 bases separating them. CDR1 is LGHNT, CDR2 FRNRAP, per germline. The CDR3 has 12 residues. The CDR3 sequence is CASGQSTDTQYF. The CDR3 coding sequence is TGTGCTAGTGGCCAAAGCACAGATACGCAGTATTTT.

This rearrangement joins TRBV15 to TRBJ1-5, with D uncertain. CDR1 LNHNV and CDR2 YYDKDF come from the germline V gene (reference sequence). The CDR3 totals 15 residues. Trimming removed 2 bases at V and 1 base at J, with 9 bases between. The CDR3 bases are TGTGCCACCAGCAGATGGATGGACAGCAATCAGCCCCAGCATTTT. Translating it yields CATSRWMDSNQPQHF.

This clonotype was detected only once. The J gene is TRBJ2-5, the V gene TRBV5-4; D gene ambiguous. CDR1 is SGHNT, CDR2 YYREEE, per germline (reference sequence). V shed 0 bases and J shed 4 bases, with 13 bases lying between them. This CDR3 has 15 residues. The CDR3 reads CASSLVVAGSETQYF. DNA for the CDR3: TGTGCCAGCAGCTTGGTAGTAGCTGGGTCAGAGACCCAGTACTTC.

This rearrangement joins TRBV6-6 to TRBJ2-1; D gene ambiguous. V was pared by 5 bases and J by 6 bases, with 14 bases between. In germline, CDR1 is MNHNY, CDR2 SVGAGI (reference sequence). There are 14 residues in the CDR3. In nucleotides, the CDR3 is TGTGCCAGCAGTCCTCAACCCGGGTTCAATGAGCAGTTCTTC. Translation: CASSPQPGFNEQFF.

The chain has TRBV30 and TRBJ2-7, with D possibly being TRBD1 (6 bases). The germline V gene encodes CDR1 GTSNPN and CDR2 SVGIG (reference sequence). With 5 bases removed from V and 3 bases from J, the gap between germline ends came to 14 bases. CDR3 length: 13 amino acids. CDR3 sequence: CAWVGQPNYEQYF. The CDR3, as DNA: TGTGCCTGGGTTGGACAGCCTAACTACGAGCAGTACTTC.

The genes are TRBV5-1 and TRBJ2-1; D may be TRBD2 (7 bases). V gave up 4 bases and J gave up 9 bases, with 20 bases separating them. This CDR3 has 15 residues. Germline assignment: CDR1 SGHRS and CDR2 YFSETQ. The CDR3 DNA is TGCGCCAGCAGCCGGGGGGCCGGACCAGGGCCTGAGCAGTTCTTC. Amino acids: CASSRGAGPGPEQFF.

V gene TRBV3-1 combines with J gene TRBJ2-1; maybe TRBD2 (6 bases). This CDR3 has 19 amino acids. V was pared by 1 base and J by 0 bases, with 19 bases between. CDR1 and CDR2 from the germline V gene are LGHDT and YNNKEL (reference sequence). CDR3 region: CASSQGRGASVSSYNEQFF. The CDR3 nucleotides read TGTGCCAGCAGCCAAGGCCGAGGGGCTAGCGTTAGCTCCTACAATGAGCAGTTCTTC.

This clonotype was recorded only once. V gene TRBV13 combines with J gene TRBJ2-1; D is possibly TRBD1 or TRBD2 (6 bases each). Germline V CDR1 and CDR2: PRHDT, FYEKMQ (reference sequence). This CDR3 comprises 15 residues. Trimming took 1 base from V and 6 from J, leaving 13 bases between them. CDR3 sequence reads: CASSLVSGEANEQFF. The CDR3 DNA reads TGTGCCAGCAGCTTAGTTTCAGGGGAGGCCAATGAGCAGTTCTTC.